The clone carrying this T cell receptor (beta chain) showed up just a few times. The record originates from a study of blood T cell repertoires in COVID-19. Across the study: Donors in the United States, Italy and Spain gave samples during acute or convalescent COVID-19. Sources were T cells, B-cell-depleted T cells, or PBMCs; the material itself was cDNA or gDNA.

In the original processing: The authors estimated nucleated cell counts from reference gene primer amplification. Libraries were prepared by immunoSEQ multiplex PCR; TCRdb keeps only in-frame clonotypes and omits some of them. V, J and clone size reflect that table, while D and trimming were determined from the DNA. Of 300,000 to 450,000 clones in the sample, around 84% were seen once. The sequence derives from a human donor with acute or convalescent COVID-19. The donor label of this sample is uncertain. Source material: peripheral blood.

The CDR3 sequence is CASSPHRVRGAGNTIYF. CDR3 nucleotide sequence: TGTGCCAGCAGCCCCCATCGCGTACGGGGGGCAGGAAACACCATATATTTT. The rearrangement links TRBV7-9 to TRBJ1-3; D perhaps matches TRBD1 (6 bases). Trimming left V 5 bases short and J 4 bases short, with 21 bases between. Germline CDR1 reads SEHNR; CDR2 reads FQNEAQ (reference sequence). The CDR3 has 17 residues.